The 5 T cell receptor beta chains below come from one sample, sequenced in a study of technical replicates of blood from a few donors. Only in-frame clones appear in the TCRdb table, and some are missing; sequencing was by immunoSEQ multiplex PCR. Altogether about 84,000 clones are present, 85% to 95% being singletons, with the ten largest covering 0.2% to 0.25%. The sequencing input was T cells isolated from PBMCs. Every receptor here comes from a human donor in good health.

This clone showed up just a few times. The V call is TRBV5-4, the J call TRBJ2-1, with D tentatively TRBD2 (6 bases). V shed 4 bases and J shed 2 bases, with 19 bases lying between them. Germline lookup yields CDR1 SGHNT and CDR2 YYREEE (reference sequence). There are 17 residues in the CDR3. The CDR3 region is CASSPAGVADPYNEQFF. In DNA, the CDR3 is TGTGCCAGCAGCCCCGCTGGGGTAGCGGACCCCTACAATGAGCAGTTCTTC.

The CDR3 bases are TGTGCCAGCAGTGATACTAGGGACAATGAGCAGTTCTTC. It encodes CASSDTRDNEQFF. This rearrangement joins TRBV25-1 to TRBJ2-1; D may be TRBD2 (5 bases). This CDR3 has 13 amino acids. Trimming pared 3 bases from V and 5 bases from J, leaving 8 bases between. Germline loops: CDR1 MGHDK, CDR2 SYGVNS.

This clone appeared a single time. The DNA of the CDR3 is TGTGCCAGCATGGAGGGAAGGACTAGCGGGAGTTTTAGGCGTACCGCTGAGCAGTTCTTC. It codes for CASMEGRTSGSFRRTAEQFF. This chain uses TRBV2 with TRBJ2-1; 13 nucleotides match TRBD2. Unmatched junction bases numbered 24, after V lost 7 bases and J lost 9 bases. This CDR3 is built from 20 residues. Germline V gene data show CDR1 as SNHLY and CDR2 as FYNNEI.

The CDR3 sequence is CASSHFTGGYEKLFF. The CDR3 DNA is TGTGCCAGCAGCCATTTTACAGGGGGGTATGAAAAACTGTTTTTT. The chain carries TRBV5-4 and TRBJ1-4, with TRBD1 matching 8 bases. V lost 4 bases, J lost 6 bases, and 8 bases stayed unmatched. CDR1 is SGHNT and CDR2 is YYREEE in the germline V gene (reference sequence). The CDR3 has 15 residues.

V and J are TRBV7-9 and TRBJ1-5, with TRBD1 matching over 7 bases. The CDR3 is made up of 16 amino acids. Germline values: CDR1 SEHNR, CDR2 FQNEAQ (reference sequence). The V gene end was trimmed by 1 base and the J gene end by 12 bases; junction bases not matched to a gene: 15. The CDR3 DNA reads as TGTGCCAGCAGCTTAGGGACAGGCGGTTTGGGGATAGTCCAGCATTTT. It encodes CASSLGTGGLGIVQHF.